This T cell receptor (beta chain) was found in a study of blood T cell repertoires in COVID-19 (dated by TCRdb to about 2020). About the full investigation: Collaborator samples came from the United States, Italy and Spain and covered acute and convalescent phases of COVID-19. The samples were drawn from the first 160 participants of the ongoing ImmuneRACE study and from roughly 1,300 subjects provided by 6 global collaborators. Deeply sampled blood TCRbeta repertoires from subjects exposed to, actively infected with, or recovered from COVID-19 were included in the dataset. Nearly every sample came with metadata listing a de-identified subject ID, COVID-19 status, age in years and sex. Where available, HLA class I and class II types were taken from metadata supplied by the sample provider and were not determined by assay-based typing. The repertoires were made available in a free public database intended to serve as a resource for research on the immune response to SARS-CoV-2. The material from the prospective study consisted of cDNA or gDNA derived from T cells, B-cell-depleted T cells, or PBMCs. What the research found in general, with its limitations: The amount of clinical and demographic metadata varied by source and participant and was provided uncurated.

Participants in the prospective study were aged about 18 to 100 years, lived in 20 to 30 United States geographic areas, and enrolled through a virtual design. In the prospective study, participants were assigned to cohorts based on the clinical history participants reported in a screening survey and a study questionnaire. Recovered participants in ImmuneRACE Cohort 3 were defined as having two consecutive negative NP/OP PCR tests, clearance from a healthcare professional, or resolution of symptoms. Each participant in the prospective study had whole blood, serum and a nasopharyngeal or oropharyngeal swab collected by mobile phlebotomists. Additional blood draws and questionnaires over an approximately two-month period could optionally be provided by prospective study participants. Blood samples from the prospective study were shipped frozen or at room temperature prior to DNA extraction. CDR1 and CDR2, per the germline V gene, are SGHVS and FNYEAQ. The CDR3 holds 20 amino acids from the cysteine to the phenylalanine. The sequence is cut down to CDR3 DNA, 60 bases in frame from base 1. From V the trimming removes 5 bases and from J it removes 1 base, while the gene matches leave 15 bases of the junction unaccounted for.

With regard to this clone: What this receptor recognizes is not known. No base-level quality is on record; no much larger clone is a single base apart.

TCRbeta CDR3 regions were amplified from genomic DNA using the immunoSEQ Assay, a bias-controlled multiplex PCR. The published analysis was carried out like this. Nucleated cell counts per sample were estimated from amplification of reference gene primers within the assay. Sequence reads were collapsed and filtered to measure the absolute abundance of every unique TCRbeta CDR3 rearrangement. For each sample, productive Simpson clonality was calculated by taking the square root of Simpson's diversity index across productive rearrangements. Sourced from immuneACCESS, this table was stored by TCRdb with only in-frame sequences that have V and J called. A share of the clones is absent; for the studies checked, an unresolved V gene accounts for under half, and the remainder has no known explanation. Clonal size and the V and J genes are those of that table, whereas D and trimming came from the DNA. In all, the sample holds 240,000 or so clones, and 86% of those were seen once. 2% to 2.5% of the sample rests with the top ten.

This TCR came from a woman aged 50 to 65 who had recovered from COVID-19. Specimen: PBMCs or T cells enriched from blood (not recorded which). Rearrangement joined TRBV7-6 to TRBJ2-3; 13 junctional bases match TRBD2. CDR3 region: CASSHPKLAGGPSGTDTQYF. The DNA is TGTGCCAGCAGCCACCCGAAACTAGCGGGAGGGCCGAGCGGCACAGATACGCAGTATTTT.